This T cell receptor beta chain originates from a study of tumor-infiltrating lymphocytes in primary liver carcinoma. About the study: Tumors, staged T1-T3 N0M0, spanned roughly 4 to 10 cm.

Whole-study findings and limits: Merely some 8-25% of top clones spanned all five tumor regions.

To note about this clonotype: Its matching antigen is unknown. The junction departs from the called germline gene at one end, perhaps through a read error.

Total RNA amounting to 500 ng was the source from which TCR beta cDNA was made with a constant-region primer. Each TCR beta library was derived from three nested multiplex PCR rounds that employed slightly modified ARM-PCR. Forward primers for TRBV1-TRBV30 and a C-beta reverse primer served the first two PCR rounds, at roughly 10 cycles each. Via MiXCR, TCRdb re-called the multiplex PCR reads, giving one row per CDR3 protein. The repertoire has some 50,000 distinct CDR3 sequences, less than 85% of them found once; the top ten carry approximately 31%. Co-extraction of RNA and DNA was performed on about 19-33 mg of unsorted bulk tissue. The CDR3 sequence is 13 residues long. Germline V gene sequence: CDR1 SGHAT, CDR2 FQNNGV.

J is TRBJ2-2 and V is TRBV11-2, with D possibly TRBD2 on 5 matching bases. The receptor was derived from a man aged 35-49 years with primary liver carcinoma and hepatitis B virus infection. Sequencing was done on a sample of liver tumor tissue from sampling region 5. The sample's subset: tumor region T5, tumor centre. CDR3 sequence (DNA): TGTGCCAGCAGCTGGGTCCTCCTTGGGGAGTTGTCTTTT. Residues: CASSWVLLGELSF.